One T cell receptor (beta chain) is described in this entry. Sequencing used immunoSEQ multiplex PCR; TCRdb keeps in-frame clones, though not all of them. The repertoire holds hundreds of thousands of clones, with around 89% as singletons. V dropped 2 bases and J dropped 5 bases, with 9 bases sitting between them. The CDR3 covers 13 residues. CDR1 and CDR2 (germline): LNHDA, SQIVND (reference sequence). The sample belongs to a study of blood T cell repertoires in COVID-19. Study in general: PBMCs, B-cell-depleted T cells, or T cells provided the cDNA or gDNA that made up the material.

Clinical histories supplied by participants themselves formed the basis of cohort assignment. This clonotype originated in a man younger than 40 who had recovered from COVID-19. The chain has TRBV19 and TRBJ1-2; no reliable D call. Sequenced sample: PBMCs or T cells enriched from blood (not recorded which). DNA for the CDR3: TGTGCCAGTAGTATACCCGGGAATTATGGCTACACCTTC. Protein sequence: CASSIPGNYGYTF.